A few counts support the clone carrying this T cell receptor beta chain. Its specificity is unknown. A junction boundary mismatches the germline segment, possibly from a read error. The data were obtained in a study of beta chain features in type 1 diabetes. At the level of the study: Comparable age, gender and cell yields were observed in patients relative to healthy donors.

Per the germline V gene, CDR1 is MNHNS and CDR2 is SASEGT. The CDR3 spans 14 residues. Study findings and constraints: All four CD4+ subsets of Type 1 diabetes patients contained TCRB CDR3s that were moderately but significantly shorter. A potential PCR bias toward shorter templates would be equal in patient and control samples.

The isolated RNA, all of it, was reverse transcribed, so expressed TCRB transcripts were what got sequenced. Sequencing used immunoSEQ multiplex PCR; TCRdb keeps in-frame clones, though not all of them. Among approximately 600,000 clones listed, about an eighth were seen once. The V gene is TRBV6-1, the J gene TRBJ2-7, with D perhaps TRBD1 or TRBD2 (5 bases each). The sample comprised naive CD4+ T cells from blood. This receptor was taken from a young man with type 1 diabetes. The DNA for the CDR3 is TGTGCCAGCAGTGTTTCCGGGACGACCACCTCCTCCCACTTC. Residues: CASSVSGTTTSSHF.